A selection of T cell receptor beta chains follows, all from one sample in a study of blood T cell repertoires in COVID-19. The assay was immunoSEQ multiplex PCR, and TCRdb's table has in-frame clones only and misses some. This repertoire shows 150,000 to 200,000 clones, 81% found once; its top ten account for roughly 12%. The sample comprised peripheral blood. The receptors shown here come from an elderly woman with COVID-19, enrolled during active disease. The CDR3 runs from the conserved cysteine through the conserved F or W. A D gene is named only where the DNA matches it firmly. The size field is filled for only some rows; it gives once, few, many or a size class.

-	TRBV7-2	-	TRBJ1-5	CASSLQGGQPQHF	TGTGCCAGCAGCTTACAGGGCGGTCAGCCCCAGCATTTT
-	TRBV5-5	TRBD1	TRBJ1-4	CASSAGTGRTNEKLFF	TGTGCCAGCAGCGCCGGGACAGGGAGAACTAATGAAAAACTGTTTTTT
once	TRBV19	TRBD2	TRBJ2-2	CASSRRLAGRTNTGELFF	TGTGCCAGTAGCCGCAGACTAGCGGGTAGAACGAACACCGGGGAGCTGTTTTTT
-	TRBV5-1	-	TRBJ1-1	CASSLVTGGTEAFF	TGCGCCAGCAGCTTGGTAACCGGGGGGACTGAAGCTTTCTTT
-	TRBV6-2/TRBV6-3	TRBD2	TRBJ2-1	CASSGTSGRAALYEQFF	TGTGCCAGCAGTGGGACTAGCGGGAGGGCCGCGCTGTATGAGCAGTTCTTC
-	TRBV28	TRBD1	TRBJ2-5	CASSSYLQGPDQETQYF	TGTGCCAGCAGTTCATACTTACAGGGGCCGGACCAAGAGACCCAGTACTTC
-	TRBV3-1/TRBV3-2	TRBD2	TRBJ2-3	CASSQGLLAGTSTDTQYF	TGTGCCAGCAGCCAAGGTTTACTAGCGGGAACTAGCACAGATACGCAGTATTTT
-	TRBV19	TRBD2	TRBJ2-3	CASSRLAGTDTQYF	TGTGCCAGTAGTAGACTAGCGGGCACAGATACGCAGTATTTT
-	TRBV2	TRBD1	TRBJ1-4	CASSRDRGRGLGKLFF	TGTGCCAGCAGTCGAGACAGGGGGCGCGGATTAGGAAAACTGTTTTTT
few	TRBV4-1	TRBD1	TRBJ1-5	CASSQVTGPNQPQHF	TGCGCCAGCAGCCAAGTGACAGGGCCTAATCAGCCCCAGCATTTT
-	TRBV2	TRBD1	TRBJ1-2	CARTGGNGYTF	TGTGCCAGAACAGGGGGCAACGGCTACACCTTC
-	TRBV7-8	-	TRBJ1-1	CASSLTGRGNTEAFF	TGTGCCAGCAGCTTAACAGGGCGTGGGAACACTGAAGCTTTCTTT
-	TRBV7-9	-	TRBJ1-1	CASSLFGGTEAFF	TGTGCCAGCAGCTTGTTCGGAGGGACTGAAGCTTTCTTT
-	TRBV7-7	TRBD1	TRBJ2-5	CASSPTGGETQYF	TGTGCCAGCAGTCCTACAGGGGGAGAGACCCAGTACTTC
-	TRBV24-1	TRBD2	TRBJ2-3	CATSEAGGSSSTDTQYF	TGTGCCACCAGTGAGGCGGGAGGGTCCTCTAGCACAGATACGCAGTATTTT
-	TRBV5-6	TRBD1	TRBJ1-1	CASSSPGTGRYTEAFF	TGTGCCAGCAGCTCACCAGGGACAGGGAGGTACACTGAAGCTTTCTTT
-	TRBV6-2/TRBV6-3	-	TRBJ1-1	CASSYSTGPEAFF	TGTGCCAGCAGTTACTCCACAGGTCCTGAAGCTTTCTTT
-	TRBV2	TRBD1	TRBJ2-2	CASKGQGTTGELFF	TGTGCCAGCAAGGGACAGGGGACCACCGGGGAGCTGTTTTTT
once	TRBV4-1	TRBD2	TRBJ2-5	CASSQDRHLSGRAGETQYF	TGCGCCAGCAGCCAAGATCGGCACCTTAGCGGGAGGGCCGGGGAGACCCAGTACTTC
-	TRBV15	TRBD1	TRBJ1-5	CATSRDRGRGPLLGNQPQHF	TGTGCCACCAGCAGAGATCGGGGCAGGGGGCCCCTATTGGGCAATCAGCCCCAGCATTTT
-	TRBV6-5	-	TRBJ2-7	CASSSIGGDWTYEQYF	TGTGCCAGCAGTTCCATCGGAGGGGACTGGACCTACGAGCAGTACTTC
-	TRBV23-1	TRBD1	TRBJ2-7	CASSLIFVGTVPREQYF	TGCGCCAGCAGCCTAATCTTCGTGGGGACAGTTCCTCGCGAGCAGTACTTC
few	TRBV2	TRBD2	TRBJ2-7	CASRATSGLTYEQYF	TGTGCCAGCAGAGCGACTAGCGGGTTGACCTACGAGCAGTACTTC
once	TRBV7-2	-	TRBJ1-1	CASSTRAGMNTEAFF	TGTGCCAGCAGCACAAGAGCGGGAATGAACACTGAAGCTTTCTTT
-	TRBV10-3	TRBD1	TRBJ1-4	CAISESGDRDEKLFF	TGTGCCATCAGTGAGTCGGGGGACAGGGACGAAAAACTGTTTTTT
-	TRBV27	TRBD2	TRBJ2-3	CASSSLAGGLADTQYF	TGTGCCAGCAGTTCGCTAGCGGGAGGTTTAGCAGATACGCAGTATTTT
-	TRBV4-3	TRBD1	TRBJ1-3	CASSRSTGGFGNTIYF	TGCGCCAGCAGCCGCTCTACAGGGGGCTTTGGAAACACCATATATTTT
-	TRBV7-2	TRBD2	TRBJ2-7	CASSFASGAYEQYF	TGTGCCAGCAGCTTTGCTAGCGGGGCCTACGAGCAGTACTTC
-	TRBV12-3/TRBV12-4	-	TRBJ1-6	CASSLLSSPLHF	TGTGCCAGCAGTTTACTCAGTTCACCCCTCCACTTT
once	TRBV5-1	-	TRBJ2-2	CASSLEAGGPGELFF	TGCGCCAGCAGCTTGGAGGCCGGGGGTCCCGGGGAGCTGTTTTTT
-	TRBV7-9	TRBD2	TRBJ2-1	CASSGGTSARSAEQFF	TGTGCCAGCAGCGGGGGGACTAGCGCTAGGTCAGCGGAGCAGTTCTTC
-	TRBV27	-	TRBJ1-5	CASSLGGRFPQHF	TGTGCCAGCAGTTTAGGCGGGCGGTTCCCCCAGCATTTT
few	TRBV11-3	TRBD1	TRBJ1-6	CASSTATGTNSPLHF	TGTGCCAGCAGCACCGCGACAGGGACCAATTCACCCCTCCACTTT
few	TRBV5-4	TRBD2	TRBJ2-7	CASRLAGHSYEQYF	TGTGCCAGCCGACTAGCGGGACACTCCTACGAGCAGTACTTC
-	TRBV19	TRBD2	TRBJ2-1	CASSSAGGVNNEQFF	TGTGCCAGTAGTTCAGCGGGAGGGGTTAACAATGAGCAGTTCTTC
-	TRBV11-3	TRBD1	TRBJ1-2	CASSRGYRGFNYGYTF	TGTGCCAGCAGCCGGGGGTACAGGGGATTTAACTATGGCTACACCTTC
-	TRBV6-1	-	TRBJ2-2	CASSEARAGVGELFF	TGTGCCAGCAGTGAAGCGCGGGCTGGCGTCGGGGAGCTGTTTTTT
-	TRBV18	-	TRBJ1-1	CATLLDYNTEAFF	TGTGCCACGCTACTCGACTATAACACTGAAGCTTTCTTT
-	TRBV30	TRBD1	TRBJ1-2	CAWRGGGTGGLGYTF	TGTGCCTGGAGGGGAGGCGGGACAGGGGGATTGGGCTACACCTTC
once	TRBV18	TRBD1	TRBJ2-3	CASSPPPGQGALRAGVDTQYF	TGTGCCAGCTCACCACCGCCGGGACAGGGGGCTTTAAGAGCGGGAGTAGATACGCAGTATTTT
-	TRBV27	TRBD1	TRBJ1-2	CASSLDRASGGANGYTF	TGTGCCAGCAGTTTGGACAGGGCCTCAGGGGGCGCGAATGGCTACACCTTC
-	TRBV2	-	TRBJ2-1	CASSDRGSYNEQFF	TGTGCCAGCAGTGACAGGGGCTCCTACAATGAGCAGTTCTTC
few	TRBV19	TRBD2	TRBJ2-1	CASRTSGPSYNEQFF	TGTGCCAGTAGAACTAGCGGACCTTCCTACAATGAGCAGTTCTTC
-	TRBV28	TRBD1	TRBJ1-5	CASREQGDQPQHF	TGTGCCAGCAGAGAACAGGGGGATCAGCCCCAGCATTTT
few	TRBV19	-	TRBJ1-1	CASSRTVNTEAFF	TGTGCCAGTAGTAGGACAGTGAACACTGAAGCTTTCTTT
-	TRBV6-1	-	TRBJ1-3	CASSEAGVGYSGNTIYF	TGTGCCAGCAGTGAGGCAGGGGTAGGATACTCTGGAAACACCATATATTTT
-	TRBV6-5	-	TRBJ2-5	CASSYSIFAGQETQYF	TGTGCCAGCAGTTACTCGATCTTCGCGGGGCAAGAGACCCAGTACTTC
-	TRBV14	TRBD1	TRBJ1-2	CASSPGQGYGYTF	TGTGCCAGCAGCCCGGGACAGGGTTATGGCTACACCTTC
-	TRBV19	TRBD1	TRBJ1-2	CASSTFDRGYGYTF	TGTGCCAGTAGTACGTTCGACAGGGGCTATGGCTACACCTTC